This T cell receptor (beta chain) stems from a study of CD8+CD57+ T cells in acquired aplastic anemia. There are many counts of this clonotype. The study profiled TCR beta VDJ and CDR3 using genomic DNA as template. TCRdb independently ran MiXCR on the reads; one entry per CDR3 protein. The table has around 140,000 distinct CDR3 sequences, around two fifths seen once. The clonotype comes from a human donor in good health, serving as a control. Material: sorted CD4+, CD8+, or CD8+CD57+ T cells (not recorded which) from PBMCs.

This CDR3 reads CSAETTLSNQPQHF. For the CDR3, the DNA is TGCAGTGCTGAAACGACCCTTTCTAATCAGCCCCAGCATTTT. This chain links TRBV20-1 with TRBJ1-5; no clear D. The CDR3 length is 14 residues. In germline, CDR1 is DFQATT, CDR2 SNEGSKA (reference sequence). V was pared by 5 bases and J by 4 bases, with 15 bases between.